The T cell receptor beta chain described here comes from a study of OX40 agonist ivuxolimab in advanced cancers. Notes on the study in general: It was also the case that some nonresponders had low normalized T-cell clonal expansion.

Assay used: immunoSEQ multiplex PCR; TCRdb lists only in-frame clones, some missing. The sample lists about 73,000 clones, about 88% seen once, with about 0.8% in the top ten. This CDR3 is 15 amino acids long. With 2 bases removed from V and 5 bases from J, the gap between germline ends came to 10 bases. The germline V gene encodes CDR1 MNHEY and CDR2 SMNVEV (reference sequence). A word on this clone: As yet, its antigen is unknown.

This receptor was taken from an adult with an advanced solid tumor such as melanoma, head and neck, liver or kidney cancer. The chain couples TRBV27 to TRBJ1-6; unclear D gene. The sequenced sample was CD4+ or CD8+ T cells sorted from blood, obtained in a trial of the OX40 agonist ivuxolimab. The DNA for the CDR3 is TGTGCCAGCAGTTTAAGATGGGGTAATAATTCACCCCTCCACTTT. Protein: CASSLRWGNNSPLHF.